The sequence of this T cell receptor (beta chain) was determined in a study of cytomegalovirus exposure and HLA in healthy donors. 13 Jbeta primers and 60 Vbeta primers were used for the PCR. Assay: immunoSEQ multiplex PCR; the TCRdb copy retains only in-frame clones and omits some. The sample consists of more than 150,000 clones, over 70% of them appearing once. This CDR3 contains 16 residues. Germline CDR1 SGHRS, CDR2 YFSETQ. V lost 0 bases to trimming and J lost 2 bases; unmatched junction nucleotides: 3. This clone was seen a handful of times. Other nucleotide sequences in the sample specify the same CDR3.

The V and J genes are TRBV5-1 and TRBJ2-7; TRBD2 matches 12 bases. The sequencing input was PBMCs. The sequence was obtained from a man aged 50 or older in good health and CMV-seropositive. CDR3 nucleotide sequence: TGCGCCAGCAGCTTGGGACTAGCGGGAGCGGCCTACGAGCAGTACTTC. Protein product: CASSLGLAGAAYEQYF.